This T cell receptor beta chain came from a study of CD8+CD57+ T cells in acquired aplastic anemia. Study observations and caveats: Fewer than 35 shared CD8+ CDR3s appeared highly expressed within patients' immunodominant clones.

The CDR3 has 15 amino acids. CDR1 and CDR2 (germline): KGHSH, LQKENI. The V gene end was trimmed by 4 bases and the J gene end by 7 bases; junction bases not matched to a gene: 10. TCR beta VDJ and CDR3 profiles were obtained from a genomic DNA template. TCRdb recomputed calls from the reads with MiXCR, one row per CDR3 protein. The sample yields more than 150,000 distinct CDR3 sequences, 40% to 55% seen once. Only a few counts were recorded for this clonotype. Antigen: not known. The V and J genes are TRBV18 and TRBJ2-1; 7 bases map to TRBD2. The sequence was obtained from a human donor in good health. The material sequenced was sorted CD4+, CD8+, or CD8+CD57+ T cells (not recorded which) from PBMCs. The CDR3 sequence is CASSQSSGLLNEQFF. CDR3 DNA: TGTGCCAGCTCACAATCTAGCGGCCTACTGAATGAGCAGTTCTTC.